A single sample is the source of the 13 T cell receptor beta chains below, sequenced in a study of cytomegalovirus exposure and HLA in healthy donors. With 60 Vbeta and 13 Jbeta primers, the PCR was carried out. Method: immunoSEQ multiplex PCR; TCRdb's copy keeps in-frame clones and lacks some. The sample yields about 180,000 clones, around 70% seen once. Material: PBMCs. The origin of the receptors is a male donor in good health and CMV-seronegative.

As DNA, the CDR3 is TGTGCCAGCAGCAAAGGGGGAAGTAGCAATCAGCCCCAGCATTTT. Amino acids: CASSKGGSSNQPQHF. J is TRBJ1-5 and V is TRBV7-9, with D possibly matching TRBD1 (6 bases). The germline V gene has CDR1 SEHNR and CDR2 FQNEAQ (reference sequence). Trimming pared 5 bases from V and 0 bases from J, leaving 11 bases between. CDR3 length: 15 amino acids.

The chain is built from TRBV4-1 and TRBJ2-5; perhaps TRBD2 as D (5 bases). The better agreement between TRBJ2-7 and the DNA end casts doubt on the J call. This CDR3 contains 14 residues. Germline V gene data show CDR1 as MGHRA and CDR2 as YSYEKL. CDR3 in DNA: TGCGCCAGCAGCTTCCGGACTGAGAAATACGAGCAGTACTTC. Amino acids: CASSFRTEKYEQYF.

In its sample, this clone was seen once. The chain uses TRBV27 and TRBJ1-5; a possible D gene is TRBD1 (5 bases). Looked up from germline, CDR1 is MNHEY and CDR2 is SMNVEV (reference sequence). V was cut by 2 bases and J by 3 bases, with 8 bases left in between. This CDR3 has 14 amino acids. Here the CDR3 reads CASSLGGDNQPQHF. The DNA of the CDR3 is TGTGCCAGCAGTTTAGGGGGGGACAATCAGCCCCAGCATTTT.

V and J are TRBV11-3 and TRBJ2-1; TRBD2 matches at 8 bases. The V gene end was trimmed by 0 bases and the J gene end by 9 bases; junction bases not matched to a gene: 4. The germline V gene encodes CDR1 SGHNT and CDR2 YENEEA. This CDR3 is built from 14 residues. In DNA, the CDR3 is TGTGCCAGCAGCTTAGATTTTAGCGGGGCTGAGCAGTTCTTC. It yields the protein CASSLDFSGAEQFF.

Worth noting for this clone: Other DNA sequences in the same sample also yield this CDR3. This chain joins TRBV6-5 and TRBJ1-3, with TRBD1 identical over 8 bases. This CDR3 comprises 15 residues. Germline-derived CDR1 and CDR2 are MNHEY and SVGAGI. The ends lost 6 bases at V and 0 bases at J; junction bases unmatched: 4. CDR3 in amino acids: CASSRQGSSGNTIYF. CDR3 nucleotides: TGTGCCAGCAGCCGACAGGGGAGCTCTGGAAACACCATATATTTT.

V is TRBV15 and J is TRBJ2-5, with 8 nucleotides matching TRBD1. The CDR3 has 13 amino acids. The junction had 4 bases not matched to a gene; V was cut back by 8 bases and J by 2 bases. Germline assignment: CDR1 LNHNV and CDR2 YYDKDF (reference sequence). CDR3 region: CATRTGRQETQYF. The CDR3 DNA follows: TGTGCCACCCGGACAGGGAGGCAAGAGACCCAGTACTTC.

This chain joins TRBV6-1 and TRBJ1-2, with 8 nucleotides matching TRBD1. Germline V gene data show CDR1 as MNHNS and CDR2 as SASEGT. This CDR3 comprises 15 residues. V dropped 4 bases and J dropped 4; count of bases not matched to a gene: 8. In DNA, the CDR3 is TGTGCCAGCAGTGTGGTAGCAGGGGGCGGCTATGGCTACACCTTC. As protein: CASSVVAGGGYGYTF.

The chain is built from TRBV9 and TRBJ1-3, with D uncertain. The CDR3 totals 16 residues. Trimming took off 0 bases at V and 0 bases at J, with 10 bases between the two ends. Germline CDR1 is SGDLS and CDR2 is YYNGEE. The CDR3 coding sequence is TGTGCCAGCAGCGTAGCGAGTTTTAGCTCTGGAAACACCATATATTTT. Amino acids: CASSVASFSSGNTIYF.

The rearrangement uses TRBV9 and TRBJ1-2; D might be TRBD1 (5 bases). The V end was cut by 4 bases, the J end by 6 bases, with 19 bases between. Germline CDR1 is SGDLS and CDR2 is YYNGEE. The CDR3 contains 15 residues. This chain's CDR3 is CASSSPRMGLHGYTF. The CDR3 DNA reads TGTGCCAGCAGCAGCCCCCGAATGGGACTTCATGGCTACACCTTC.

This clone was seen just once. This chain joins TRBV6-5 and TRBJ1-3; D gene uncertain. The CDR3 spans 16 residues. Trimming took 2 bases from V and 0 from J, leaving 11 bases between them. Per the germline V gene, CDR1 is MNHEY and CDR2 is SVGAGI. The CDR3 DNA sequence: TGTGCCAGCAGTTACCCTCGCGCTAACTCTGGAAACACCATATATTTT. It specifies CASSYPRANSGNTIYF.

The chain joins TRBV7-8 to TRBJ2-7; possible D gene TRBD2, 5 bases. Trimming stripped 4 bases from V and 7 bases from J, with 8 bases between. The CDR3 runs 11 residues. Germline V gives CDR1 SGHVS, CDR2 FQNEAQ. DNA for the CDR3: TGTGCCAGCAGCTCTCCGGGGGAGCAGTACTTC. It codes for CASSSPGEQYF.

CDR3 sequence reads: CASSTDRPSYEQYF. The CDR3 coding sequence is TGTGCCAGCAGCACTGACAGGCCCTCCTACGAGCAGTACTTC. The chain couples TRBV13 to TRBJ2-7; possibly TRBD1 for D (6 bases). The CDR3 runs 14 residues. Germline lookup yields CDR1 PRHDT and CDR2 FYEKMQ (reference sequence). The V end was cut by 5 bases, the J end by 0 bases, with 11 bases between. Variable domain in full (rest from reference TRBV13 and TRBJ2-7): AAGVIQSPRHLIKEKRETATLKCYPIPRHDTVYWYQQGPGQDPQFLISFYEKMQSDKGSIPDRFSAQQFSDYHSELNMSSLELGDSALYFCASSTDRPSYEQYFGPGTRLTVT.

The chain couples TRBV11-3 to TRBJ2-3, with 10 bases fitting TRBD2. This CDR3 comprises 16 residues. The V gene's germline CDR1 is SGHNT and CDR2 YENEEA. V lost 3 bases and J lost 1; bases outside the gene matches: 4. The CDR3 nucleotides are TGTGCCAGCAGCTTTTCTAGCGGGAGTCGCACAGATACGCAGTATTTT. This sequence encodes CASSFSSGSRTDTQYF.